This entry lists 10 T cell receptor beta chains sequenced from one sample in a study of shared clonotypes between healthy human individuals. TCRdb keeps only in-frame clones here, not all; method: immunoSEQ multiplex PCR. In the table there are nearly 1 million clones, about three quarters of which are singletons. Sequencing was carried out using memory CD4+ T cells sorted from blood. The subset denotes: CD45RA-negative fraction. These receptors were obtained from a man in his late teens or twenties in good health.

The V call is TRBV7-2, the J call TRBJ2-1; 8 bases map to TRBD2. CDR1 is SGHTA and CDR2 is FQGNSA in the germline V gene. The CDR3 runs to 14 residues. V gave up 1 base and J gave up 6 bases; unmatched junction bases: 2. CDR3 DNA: TGTGCCAGCAGCTTAGACAGCGGGGGCAATGAGCAGTTCTTC. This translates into CASSLDSGGNEQFF.

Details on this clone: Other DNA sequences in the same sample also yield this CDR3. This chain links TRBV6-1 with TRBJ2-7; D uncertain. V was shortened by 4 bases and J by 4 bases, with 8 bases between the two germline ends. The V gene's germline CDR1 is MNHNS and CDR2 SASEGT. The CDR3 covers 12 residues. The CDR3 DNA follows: TGTGCCAGCAGTGGGCAAACATACGAGCAGTACTTC. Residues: CASSGQTYEQYF.

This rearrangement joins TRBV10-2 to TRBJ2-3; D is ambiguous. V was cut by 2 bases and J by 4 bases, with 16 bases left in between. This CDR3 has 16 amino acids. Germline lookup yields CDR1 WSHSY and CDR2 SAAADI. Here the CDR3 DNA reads TGCGCCAGCAGTGAGCCGGGCAGGAGATATCCAGATACGCAGTATTTT. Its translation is CASSEPGRRYPDTQYF.

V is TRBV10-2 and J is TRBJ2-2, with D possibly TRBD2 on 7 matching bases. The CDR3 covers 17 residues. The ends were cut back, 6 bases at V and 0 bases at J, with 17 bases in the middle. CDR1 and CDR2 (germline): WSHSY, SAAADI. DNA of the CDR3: TGCGCCAGCAGACACGGGGGGACAACCGCGAACACCGGGGAGCTGTTTTTT. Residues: CASRHGGTTANTGELFF.

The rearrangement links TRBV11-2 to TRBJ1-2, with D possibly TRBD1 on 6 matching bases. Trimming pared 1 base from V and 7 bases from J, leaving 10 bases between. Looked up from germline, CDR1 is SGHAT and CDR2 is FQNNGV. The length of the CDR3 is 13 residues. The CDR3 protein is CASSLGTAGGYTF. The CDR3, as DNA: TGTGCCAGCAGCTTAGGGACAGCCGGTGGCTACACCTTC. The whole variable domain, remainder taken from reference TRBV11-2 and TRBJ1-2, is EAGVAQSPRYKIIEKRQSVAFWCNPISGHATLYWYQQILGQGPKLLIQFQNNGVVDDSQLPKDRFSAERLKGVDSTLKIQPAKLEDSAVYLCASSLGTAGGYTFGSGTRLTVV.

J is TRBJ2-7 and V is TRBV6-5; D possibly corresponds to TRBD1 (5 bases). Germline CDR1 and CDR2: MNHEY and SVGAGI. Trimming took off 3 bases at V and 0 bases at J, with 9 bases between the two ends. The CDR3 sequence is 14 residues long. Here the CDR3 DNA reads TGTGCCAGCAGTTATTCCGACAGCTCCTACGAGCAGTACTTC. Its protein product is CASSYSDSSYEQYF.

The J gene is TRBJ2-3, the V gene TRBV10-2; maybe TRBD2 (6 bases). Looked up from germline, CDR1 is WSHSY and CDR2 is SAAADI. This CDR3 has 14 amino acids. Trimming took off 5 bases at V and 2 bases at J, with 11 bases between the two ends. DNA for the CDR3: TGCGCCAGCAGTCGGGACTTCACCACAGATACGCAGTATTTT. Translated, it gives CASSRDFTTDTQYF.

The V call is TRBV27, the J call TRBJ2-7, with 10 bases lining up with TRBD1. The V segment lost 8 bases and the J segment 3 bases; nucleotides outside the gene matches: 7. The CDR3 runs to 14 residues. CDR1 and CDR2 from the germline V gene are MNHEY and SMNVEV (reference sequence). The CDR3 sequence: CASGTGTGVYEQYF. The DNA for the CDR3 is TGTGCCAGCGGAACCGGGACAGGGGTCTACGAGCAGTACTTC.

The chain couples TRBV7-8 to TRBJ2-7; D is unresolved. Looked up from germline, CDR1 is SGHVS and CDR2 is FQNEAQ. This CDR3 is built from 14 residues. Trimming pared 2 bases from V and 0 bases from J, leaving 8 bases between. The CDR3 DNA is TGTGCCAGCAGCTTAAGCGAGAGCTCCTACGAGCAGTACTTC. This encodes CASSLSESSYEQYF.

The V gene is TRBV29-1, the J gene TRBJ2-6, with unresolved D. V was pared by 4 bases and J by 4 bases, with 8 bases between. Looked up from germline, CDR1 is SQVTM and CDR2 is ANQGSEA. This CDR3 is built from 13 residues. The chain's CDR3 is CSVGQGGANVLTF. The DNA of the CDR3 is TGCAGCGTTGGACAAGGCGGGGCCAACGTCCTGACTTTC.